One and the same sample provided the 29 T cell receptor beta chains below, sequenced in a study of blood T cell repertoires in COVID-19. The protocol was immunoSEQ multiplex PCR, while the TCRdb copy is restricted to in-frame clones and leaves out a portion. The data hold around 450,000 clones, with 87% observed a single time. The sample comprised PBMCs or T cells enriched from blood (not recorded which). These receptors were collected from a woman under 30 with acute COVID-19.

The chain links TRBV24-1 to TRBJ2-5; D is possibly TRBD1 (5 bases). CDR3 length: 15 residues. Trimming took 7 bases from V and 2 from J, leaving 16 bases between them. Germline CDR1 is KGHDR and CDR2 is SFDVKD. For the CDR3, the DNA is TGTGCCACCAGAAGAGGAAGGGGCGATCAAGAGACCCAGTACTTC. This codes for CATRRGRGDQETQYF.

The chain joins TRBV7-8 to TRBJ1-5; TRBD1 matches at 9 bases. The CDR3 covers 13 residues. CDR1 SGHVS and CDR2 FQNEAQ come from the germline V gene. V shed 5 bases and J 5 bases; nucleotides not matched to a gene: 1. The CDR3 loop is CASSRTGDQPQHF. The CDR3, as DNA: TGTGCCAGCAGCCGGACAGGGGATCAGCCCCAGCATTTT. The complete variable domain, with remaining parts taken from reference TRBV7-8 and TRBJ1-5, reads GAGVSQSPRYKVAKRGQDVALRCDPISGHVSLFWYQQALGQGPEFLTYFQNEAQLDKSGLPSDRFFAERPEGSVSTLKIQRTQQEDSAVYLCASSRTGDQPQHFGDGTRLSIL.

The chain uses TRBV5-1 and TRBJ1-4; TRBD1 agrees at 11 bases. Germline values: CDR1 SGHRS, CDR2 YFSETQ. Losses at the gene ends were 0 bases for V and 8 bases for J; bases not matched to a gene: 3. The CDR3 totals 15 residues. The CDR3 nucleotides are TGCGCCAGCAGCTTGGAGGACAGGGGGCGGGAAAAACTGTTTTTT. This gives the protein CASSLEDRGREKLFF.

This chain links TRBV6-5 with TRBJ1-6; 9 nucleotides line up with TRBD1. Germline V gives CDR1 MNHEY, CDR2 SVGAGI. J was trimmed by 10 bases and V by 4 bases; bases with no gene match: 8. This CDR3 region has 15 residues. CDR3 bases: TGTGCCAGCAGTTCCGGGACAGGGCTCCAATCACCCCTCCACTTT. Translating gives CASSSGTGLQSPLHF.

The chain couples TRBV4-3 to TRBJ2-6; possible D gene TRBD2, 6 bases. Per the germline V gene, CDR1 is LGHNA and CDR2 is YSLEER. The CDR3 runs 18 residues. V was clipped by 1 base and J by 0 bases, with 13 bases between them. This CDR3 is CASSQVFEGGSGANVLTF. The DNA for the CDR3 is TGCGCCAGCAGCCAAGTTTTCGAGGGAGGCTCTGGGGCCAACGTCCTGACTTTC.

A note on this clone: The junction departs from the called germline gene at one end, perhaps through a read error. The rearrangement joins TRBV6-1 to TRBJ2-7, with 8 bases that match TRBD2. Per germline, CDR1 MNHNS and CDR2 SASEGT. The CDR3 is 14 residues long. The CDR3 coding sequence is TGTGCCAGCAGTCAAGCGGGAGTATCCTACGAGCAGTACTTC. Translation: CASSQAGVSYEQYF.

The chain is built from TRBV28 and TRBJ2-1; 13 nucleotides agree with TRBD2. The CDR3 is made up of 18 amino acids. The V gene end was trimmed by 6 bases and the J gene end by 1 base; junction bases not matched to a gene: 9. CDR1 is MDHEN, CDR2 SYDVKM, per germline. The CDR3: CASSGLAGVAQSYNEQFF. The CDR3 region has the DNA TGTGCCAGCAGCGGACTAGCGGGGGTAGCCCAATCCTACAATGAGCAGTTCTTC.

This chain joins TRBV4-1 and TRBJ2-7; 10 bases are shared with TRBD1. The CDR3 extends over 16 amino acids. CDR1 is MGHRA, CDR2 YSYEKL, per germline. V shed 4 bases, J shed 4 bases, and the junction held 10 bases outside the gene matches. CDR3 residues: CASSPPGQGKLYEQYF. The CDR3 region has the DNA TGCGCCAGCAGCCCTCCGGGACAGGGGAAACTTTACGAGCAGTACTTC.

In the case of this clone: Different DNA sequences within this sample yield the same CDR3. V is TRBV2 and J is TRBJ1-5, with 8 nucleotides matching TRBD1. Germline V gene sequence: CDR1 SNHLY, CDR2 FYNNEI. The CDR3 sequence is 14 residues long. V gave up 5 bases and J gave up 5 bases; unmatched junction bases: 5. The CDR3 spells CASSRTGFDQPQHF. In DNA, the CDR3 is TGTGCCAGCAGTAGGACAGGGTTCGATCAGCCCCAGCATTTT.

The CDR3 DNA reads as TGTGCCAGCTCACACCCTCGGACAGGGTGGGAGGAGACCCAGTACTTC. Its translation: CASSHPRTGWEETQYF. The gene calls are TRBV3-1 (or the pseudogene TRBV3-2) and TRBJ2-5; 8 nucleotides match TRBD1. Trimming cost V 8 bases and J 5 bases; bases outside gene matches: 16. Germline V gives CDR1 LGHDT, CDR2 YNNKEL (reference sequence). The CDR3 runs 16 residues.

The sample holds a few counts of this clone. CDR3 amino acids: CASSLGHIDNYGYTF. DNA for the CDR3: TGTGCCAGCAGCTTAGGACACATAGATAACTATGGCTACACCTTC. The V gene is TRBV7-2, the J gene TRBJ1-2; no clear D gene. V lost 1 base and J lost 1, with 10 bases in between. Germline CDR1 and CDR2: SGHTA and FQGNSA. This CDR3 spans 15 amino acids.

The chain links TRBV30 to TRBJ1-6; no reliable D call. This CDR3 is built from 13 residues. The V gene's germline CDR1 is GTSNPN and CDR2 SVGIG (reference sequence). With 2 bases removed from V and 8 bases from J, the gap between germline ends came to 10 bases. The CDR3, as DNA: TGTGCCTGGAGTCGACTGCATCATTCACCCCTCCACTTT. Amino acids: CAWSRLHHSPLHF.

The chain joins TRBV3-1 (or the pseudogene TRBV3-2) to TRBJ1-1; D is perhaps TRBD1 (5 bases). This CDR3 is built from 13 residues. In germline, CDR1 is LGHDT, CDR2 YNNKEL (reference sequence). V was cut by 2 bases and J by 5 bases, with 9 bases left in between. This CDR3 is CASSQRGGTEAFF. CDR3 DNA sequence: TGTGCCAGCAGCCAAAGGGGAGGGACTGAAGCTTTCTTT.

This chain connects TRBV2 to TRBJ1-5; no firm D call. V gave up 1 base and J gave up 1 base, with 8 bases separating them. From germline, CDR1 is SNHLY and CDR2 FYNNEI. The CDR3 extends over 15 amino acids. The CDR3 region is CASSEGIRSNQPQHF. The CDR3, as DNA: TGTGCCAGCAGTGAAGGAATTAGAAGCAATCAGCCCCAGCATTTT.

The chain carries TRBV5-4 and TRBJ2-3, with D possibly being TRBD2 (5 bases). The V gene's germline CDR1 is SGHNT and CDR2 YYREEE (reference sequence). Trimming removed 4 bases at V and 3 bases at J, with 15 bases between. The CDR3 totals 15 residues. The CDR3 DNA reads as TGTGCCAGCAGCGAGAGTAGCGACGTTACAGATACGCAGTATTTT. Translated, it gives CASSESSDVTDTQYF.

This clone has a single count. The V and J genes are TRBV7-9 and TRBJ2-1; 12 bases are shared with TRBD2. The CDR3 loop spans 18 amino acids. The junction had 11 bases not matched to a gene; V was cut back by 1 base and J by 7 bases. From germline, CDR1 is SEHNR and CDR2 FQNEAQ (reference sequence). CDR3: CASSLVGASGRARNEQFF. The CDR3 bases are TGTGCCAGCAGCTTAGTGGGCGCTAGCGGGAGGGCCCGGAATGAGCAGTTCTTC.

Here the CDR3 reads CASNRSGVKTQYF. DNA of the CDR3: TGTGCCAGCAACAGAAGCGGGGTTAAGACCCAGTACTTC. V usage is TRBV7-6 and J usage is TRBJ2-5; 7 bases align to TRBD2. In germline, CDR1 is SGHVS, CDR2 FNYEAQ. This CDR3 has 13 residues. The junction had 8 bases not matched to a gene; V was cut back by 7 bases and J by 6 bases.

The V gene is TRBV4-1, the J gene TRBJ1-1, with D possibly being TRBD1 (6 bases). CDR1 and CDR2 (germline): MGHRA, YSYEKL. Trimming stripped 1 base from V and 3 bases from J, with 18 bases between. This CDR3 region has 17 residues. The CDR3 DNA reads as TGCGCCAGCAGCCAAGCTAACAGGGTAGTTGCGGACACTGAAGCTTTCTTT. This encodes CASSQANRVVADTEAFF.

This chain joins TRBV5-6 and TRBJ2-7; TRBD2 might be the D (5 bases). V lost 4 bases, J lost 6 bases, and 20 bases lay in between. Germline V gene data show CDR1 as SGHDT and CDR2 as YYEEEE. The CDR3 consists of 15 residues. CDR3 loop: CASSLNPGRNFEQYF. DNA of the CDR3: TGTGCCAGCAGCCTTAACCCGGGAAGAAACTTCGAGCAGTACTTC.

The chain uses TRBV29-1 and TRBJ1-1; weak D call: TRBD1 (5 bases). Trimming stripped 3 bases from V and 11 bases from J, with 13 bases between. The CDR3 has 11 residues. Germline CDR1 and CDR2: SQVTM and ANQGSEA. CDR3 residues: CSVDGGRDAFF. The CDR3 DNA reads TGCAGCGTTGATGGCGGGAGGGACGCTTTCTTT.

The chain is built from TRBV30 and TRBJ2-2; no definite D call. Trimming stripped 1 base from V and 1 base from J, with 4 bases between. This CDR3 comprises 13 residues. Germline CDR1 is GTSNPN and CDR2 is SVGIG (reference sequence). The CDR3 loop is CAWSGQNTGELFF. The CDR3 DNA reads TGTGCCTGGAGTGGACAGAACACCGGGGAGCTGTTTTTT.

V usage is TRBV28 and J usage is TRBJ2-5, with D perhaps matching TRBD2 (6 bases). CDR1 is MDHEN and CDR2 is SYDVKM in the germline V gene. This CDR3 region has 15 residues. V gave up 5 bases and J gave up 3 bases, with 16 bases separating them. CDR3 in amino acids: CASSVAGSGKETQYF. CDR3 coding DNA: TGTGCCAGCAGTGTCGCGGGAAGTGGTAAAGAGACCCAGTACTTC.

This clone has ten or more counts. The gene calls are TRBV7-9 and TRBJ2-5; TRBD1 aligns across 7 bases. Germline V gives CDR1 SEHNR, CDR2 FQNEAQ (reference sequence). The length of the CDR3 is 14 residues. Losses at the gene ends were 7 bases for V and 4 bases for J; bases not matched to a gene: 9. CDR3 residues: CASTIWDRGETQYF. Written as DNA, the CDR3 is TGTGCCAGCACTATCTGGGACAGAGGAGAGACCCAGTACTTC.

This clone was observed once. This sequence joins TRBV15 and TRBJ2-1, with 7 bases aligning to TRBD1. The CDR3 has 15 residues. Losses at the gene ends were 5 bases for V and 5 bases for J; bases not matched to a gene: 9. Germline V gene data show CDR1 as LNHNV and CDR2 as YYDKDF (reference sequence). The CDR3 DNA sequence: TGTGCCACCAGCGCCCGACATGACAGGGACAATGAGCAGTTCTTC. Amino acids: CATSARHDRDNEQFF. The entire variable domain, with the rest obtained from reference TRBV15 and TRBJ2-1, is as follows: DAMVIQNPRYQVTQFGKPVTLSCSQTLNHNVMYWYQQKSSQAPKLLFHYYDKDFNNEADTPDNFQSRRPNTSFCFLDIRSPGLGDTAMYLCATSARHDRDNEQFFGPGTRLTVL.

The chain couples TRBV6-5 to TRBJ1-5, with 9 bases lining up with TRBD1. CDR1 is MNHEY and CDR2 is SVGAGI in the germline V gene. This CDR3 comprises 13 residues. V dropped 6 bases and J dropped 7; count of bases not matched to a gene: 4. The CDR3 loop is CASRGTGWQPQHF. The DNA for the CDR3 is TGTGCCAGCAGGGGGACAGGGTGGCAGCCCCAGCATTTT.

This clone was recorded once. The chain joins TRBV27 to TRBJ2-5, with 12 bases identical to TRBD2. The V gene end was trimmed by 0 bases and the J gene end by 1 base; junction bases not matched to a gene: 15. This CDR3 contains 21 residues. The germline V gene encodes CDR1 MNHEY and CDR2 SMNVEV (reference sequence). In DNA, the CDR3 is TGTGCCAGCAGTTTATCGAGGGGACAGGCGACTAGCGGGGGCATCCAAGAGACCCAGTACTTC. Encoded protein: CASSLSRGQATSGGIQETQYF.

The rearrangement joins TRBV5-4 to TRBJ2-3; 9 bases fit TRBD2. Germline V gene data show CDR1 as SGHNT and CDR2 as YYREEE (reference sequence). Trimming took 0 bases from V and 2 from J; bases not matched to a gene: 4. CDR3 length: 16 amino acids. The CDR3 loop reads CASSLGAGGFTDTQYF. CDR3 sequence (DNA): TGTGCCAGCAGCTTGGGTGCGGGAGGGTTCACAGATACGCAGTATTTT.

The chain carries TRBV19 and TRBJ2-3, with 8 bases that match TRBD2. CDR1 and CDR2 (germline): LNHDA, SQIVND (reference sequence). Losses at the gene ends were 2 bases for V and 6 bases for J; bases not matched to a gene: 13. This CDR3 has 17 amino acids. CDR3 DNA: TGTGCCAGTAGTATAAGGGGCGGGGGGCCCCTAGGGGATACGCAGTATTTT. It translates to CASSIRGGGPLGDTQYF.

V gene TRBV28 combines with J gene TRBJ2-5; a weak D match, TRBD1 (5 bases). This CDR3 spans 14 amino acids. Germline loops: CDR1 MDHEN, CDR2 SYDVKM. V gave up 5 bases and J gave up 5 bases, with 15 bases separating them. The CDR3 region has the DNA TGTGCCAGCAGTCGGTCAAGGCCAGGGGAGACCCAGTACTTC. Translation: CASSRSRPGETQYF.